This TCR beta chain was obtained from a study of blood T cell repertoires in COVID-19. Study overall: T cells, B-cell-depleted T cells, or PBMCs supplied cDNA or gDNA.

Original processing methods: For nucleated cells, counts were estimated from reference gene primer amplification. TCRdb keeps only in-frame clones here, not all; method: immunoSEQ multiplex PCR. V, J and clone size are taken as reported in that table, and D and trimming were inferred from the DNA itself. The table records 300,000 to 400,000 clones, approximately 90% of them present only once. Sample: PBMCs or T cells enriched from blood (not recorded which). This receptor was obtained from a woman in her twenties or thirties with acute COVID-19.

This chain's CDR3 is CAISGPGTGTEAFF. CDR3 nucleotides: TGTGCCATCAGTGGTCCCGGGACAGGAACTGAAGCTTTCTTT. The V call is TRBV10-3, the J call TRBJ1-1; 8 bases fit TRBD1. Looked up from germline, CDR1 is ENHRY and CDR2 is SYGVKD. J lost 5 bases, V lost 4 bases, and 6 bases had no gene match. This CDR3 has 14 amino acids.